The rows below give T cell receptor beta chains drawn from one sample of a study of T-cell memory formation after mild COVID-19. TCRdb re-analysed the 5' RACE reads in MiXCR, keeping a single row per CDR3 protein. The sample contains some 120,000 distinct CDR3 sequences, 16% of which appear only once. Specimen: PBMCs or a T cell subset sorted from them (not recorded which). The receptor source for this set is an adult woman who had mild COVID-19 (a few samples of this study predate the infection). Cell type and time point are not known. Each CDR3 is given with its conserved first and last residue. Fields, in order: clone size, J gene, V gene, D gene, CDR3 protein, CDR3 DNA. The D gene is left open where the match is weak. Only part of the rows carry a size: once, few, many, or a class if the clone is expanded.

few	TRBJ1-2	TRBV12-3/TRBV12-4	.	CASSLTGNGGYTF	TGTGCCAGCAGTTTAACAGGGAACGGGGGCTACACCTTC
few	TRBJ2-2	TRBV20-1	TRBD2	CSAPLAGGNTGELFF	TGCAGTGCTCCCCTAGCGGGGGGGAACACCGGGGAGCTGTTTTTT
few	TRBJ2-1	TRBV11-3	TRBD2	CASSAGTSVYNEQFF	TGTGCCAGCAGCGCCGGGACTAGCGTCTACAATGAGCAGTTCTTC
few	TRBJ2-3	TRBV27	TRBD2	CASSLAVGTDTQYF	TGTGCCAGCAGTCTAGCGGTGGGGACAGATACGCAGTATTTT
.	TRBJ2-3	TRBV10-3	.	CAISELRDTQYF	TGTGCCATCAGTGAGCTAAGGGATACGCAGTATTTT
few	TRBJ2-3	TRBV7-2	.	CASSLTYSSTDTQYF	TGTGCCAGCAGCTTAACATACTCTAGCACAGATACGCAGTATTTT
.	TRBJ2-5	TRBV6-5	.	CASHSGETQYF	TGTGCCAGCCATTCGGGCGAGACCCAGTACTTC
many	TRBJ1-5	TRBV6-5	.	CASSPLQVNQPQHF	TGTGCCAGCAGTCCCCTACAAGTAAATCAGCCCCAGCATTTT
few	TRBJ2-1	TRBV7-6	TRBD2	CASSSSGGAYNEQFF	TGTGCCAGCAGCTCCAGCGGGGGGGCATACAATGAGCAGTTCTTC
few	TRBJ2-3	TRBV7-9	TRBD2	CASSSPGSGLAGDTQYF	TGTGCCAGCAGCTCTCCGGGGTCTGGACTAGCGGGAGATACGCAGTATTTT
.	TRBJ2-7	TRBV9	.	CASSVTVGTNPYEQYF	TGTGCCAGCAGCGTTACGGTTGGTACGAACCCCTACGAGCAGTACTTC
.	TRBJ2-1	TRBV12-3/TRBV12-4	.	CATDSQGSSYNEQFF	TGTGCCACGGACTCGCAGGGATCCTCTTACAATGAGCAGTTCTTC
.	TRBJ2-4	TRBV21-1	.	CASSISGRAPKNIQYF	TGTGCCAGCAGCATTAGCGGGAGGGCTCCCAAAAACATTCAGTACTTC
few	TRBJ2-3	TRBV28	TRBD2	CASRRSGAQDTQYF	TGTGCCAGCAGAAGGAGCGGGGCACAAGATACGCAGTATTTT
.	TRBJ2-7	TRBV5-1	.	CASSPPGIDRYVKEQYF	TGCGCCAGCAGCCCCCCGGGAATCGACAGATACGTTAAGGAGCAGTACTTC